The sequence of this T cell receptor beta chain was determined in a study of CD8 T cells in Susac syndrome. V was trimmed by 5 bases and J by 0 bases, leaving 11 bases between them. The CDR3 spans 15 residues. CDR1 is SGHVS, CDR2 FNYEAQ, per germline. Sequencing of TCR beta was carried out in blood CD8+ and CD4+ T cells. It was treatment-naive patients with stable or active relapsing-remitting disease who made up the multiple sclerosis controls. Bulk CD8+ and CD4+ cells came from magnetic negative isolation; CD8+ TEMRA by FACS. This clonotype is a singleton in its sample. Random hexamers primed reverse transcription of about 0.45 to 1 ug RNA. An immunoSEQ multiplex PCR amplified TCR beta CDR3 over 54 Vbeta and 13 Jbeta. From the immunoSEQ multiplex PCR reads, TCRdb called clonotypes with MiXCR, one entry per CDR3 protein. The data hold about 150,000 distinct CDR3 sequences, with around 95% observed a single time.

The source is a human donor with multiple sclerosis. The sample consisted of CD8+ T cells from PBMCs. The rearrangement links TRBV7-6 to TRBJ2-1; D possibly corresponds to TRBD2 (6 bases). CDR3 nucleotides: TGTGCCAGCAGCCCCGGCGGGAACTCCTACAATGAGCAGTTCTTC. Protein sequence: CASSPGGNSYNEQFF.